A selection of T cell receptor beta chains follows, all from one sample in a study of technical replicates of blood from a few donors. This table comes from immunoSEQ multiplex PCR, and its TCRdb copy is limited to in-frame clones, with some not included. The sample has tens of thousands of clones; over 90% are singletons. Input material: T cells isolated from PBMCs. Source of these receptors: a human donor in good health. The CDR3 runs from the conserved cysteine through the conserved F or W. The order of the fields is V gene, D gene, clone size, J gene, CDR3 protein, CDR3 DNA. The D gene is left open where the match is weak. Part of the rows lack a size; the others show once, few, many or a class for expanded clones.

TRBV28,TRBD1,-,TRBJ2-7,CATSRDSNYEQYF,TGTGCCACTTCTCGGGACAGCAACTACGAGCAGTACTTC
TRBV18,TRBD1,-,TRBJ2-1,CASSPTGGENEQFF,TGTGCCAGCTCACCAACAGGGGGCGAGAATGAGCAGTTCTTC
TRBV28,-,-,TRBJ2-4,CASSPSGELNIQYF,TGTGCCAGCAGTCCATCCGGGGAATTAAACATTCAGTACTTC
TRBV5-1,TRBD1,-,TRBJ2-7,CASSSQGSSSYEQYF,TGCGCCAGCAGCTCACAGGGGTCCAGCTCCTACGAGCAGTACTTC
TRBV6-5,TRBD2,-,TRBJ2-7,CASRRTRDGEQYF,TGTGCCAGCAGGCGGACTAGGGATGGCGAGCAGTACTTC
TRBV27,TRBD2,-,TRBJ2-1,CASSLLAGGLREQFF,TGTGCCAGCAGTTTACTAGCGGGAGGGCTTCGCGAGCAGTTCTTC
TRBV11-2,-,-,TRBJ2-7,CASSLDSLYEGSIYEQYF,TGTGCCAGCAGCTTAGACTCCCTTTATGAGGGTTCTATCTACGAGCAGTACTTC
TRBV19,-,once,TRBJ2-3,CASSPQGGADTQYF,TGTGCCAGTAGCCCACAGGGGGGGGCAGATACGCAGTATTTT
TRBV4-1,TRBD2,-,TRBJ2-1,CASSPTSGRLGRNEQFF,TGCGCCAGCAGCCCTACTAGCGGGAGGCTAGGTCGGAATGAGCAGTTCTTC
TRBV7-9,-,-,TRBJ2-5,CASSLVAGGEETQYF,TGTGCCAGCAGCTTAGTGGCAGGCGGGGAAGAGACCCAGTACTTC
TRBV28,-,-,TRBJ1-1,CATREGNTEAFF,TGTGCCACAAGGGAGGGGAACACTGAAGCTTTCTTT
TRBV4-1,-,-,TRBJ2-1,CASSQEKITEGLNEQFF,TGCGCCAGCAGCCAAGAAAAAATCACAGAGGGATTGAATGAGCAGTTCTTC
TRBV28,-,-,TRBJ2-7,CASSSGTTYEQYF,TGTGCCAGCAGTTCCGGGACAACCTACGAGCAGTACTTC
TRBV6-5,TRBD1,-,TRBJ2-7,CASSYGQGGYEQYF,TGTGCCAGCAGTTATGGACAGGGGGGGTACGAGCAGTACTTC
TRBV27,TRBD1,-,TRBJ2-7,CASSSDRVGGEQYF,TGTGCCAGCAGTTCGGACAGGGTAGGGGGCGAGCAGTACTTC
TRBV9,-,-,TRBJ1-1,CASSVAPNTEAFF,TGTGCCAGCAGCGTAGCTCCGAACACTGAAGCTTTCTTT
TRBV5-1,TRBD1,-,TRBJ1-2,CASSRGQGGQGFDYYGYTF,TGCGCCAGCAGCCGAGGCCAGGGGGGACAGGGGTTCGATTATTATGGCTACACCTTC
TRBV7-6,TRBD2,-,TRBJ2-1,CASSLPGLAGEQFF,TGTGCCAGCAGCTTGCCGGGACTAGCGGGAGAACAGTTCTTC
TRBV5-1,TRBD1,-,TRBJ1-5,CASNWRGQGGSQPQHF,TGCGCCAGCAATTGGAGGGGACAGGGCGGCAGTCAGCCCCAGCATTTT
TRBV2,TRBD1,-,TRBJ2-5,CASSEGTVQGKETQYF,TGTGCCAGCAGTGAAGGGACCGTACAGGGGAAAGAGACCCAGTACTTC
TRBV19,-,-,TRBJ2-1,CASNPSARSEQFF,TGTGCCAGTAATCCTAGCGCGAGGTCAGAGCAGTTCTTC
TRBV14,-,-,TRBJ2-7,CASSQVGGRGSYEQYF,TGTGCCAGCAGCCAAGTTGGAGGCCGAGGATCCTACGAGCAGTACTTC
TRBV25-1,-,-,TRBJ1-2,CASSHLGLHDRSFQGYTF,TGTGCCAGCAGTCATCTTGGACTCCACGACAGGTCCTTTCAAGGCTACACCTTC